The 25 T cell receptor beta chains below all came from one sample that was sequenced in a study of identical twins (dated by TCRdb to the mid-2010s). Receptor amplification or capture employed 5' RACE. The instrument given in TCRdb is Illumina HiSeq 2000. TCRdb reanalyzed the raw reads on its own, using fastp at Q25 for trimming and MiXCR for clone calling, and kept in-frame beta chains. All rows with the same CDR3 protein become a single entry with the most common DNA and genes. This sample is represented by a few hundred thousand distinct CDR3 sequences; approximately 8.8% of them were singletons. The biggest ten clones account for roughly 8.7% of the sample. The sequencing sample was made of naive T cells sorted from blood. Interpreted using the paper, the cell subset or site label stands for: cells isolated with a human naive T-cell isolation kit. All receptors derive from a woman between 45 and 60 years old in good health.

This clonotype was detected only a few times. V and J are TRBV7-2 and TRBJ2-2; D is uncertain. The CDR3 loop spans 14 amino acids. V was clipped by 2 bases and J by 7 bases, with 11 bases between them. Germline lookup yields CDR1 SGHTA and CDR2 FQGNSA. The CDR3: CASSLRLEVGELFF. In DNA form, the CDR3 reads TGTGCCAGCAGCTTAAGGCTAGAGGTCGGGGAGCTGTTTTTT.

This clonotype was counted at least ten times. This chain uses TRBV20-1 with TRBJ2-1; D not certain. From germline, CDR1 is DFQATT and CDR2 SNEGSKA (reference sequence). The CDR3 sequence is 13 residues long. V was trimmed by 1 base and J by 6 bases, leaving 10 bases between them. The chain's CDR3 is CSARGPPINEQFF. The DNA for the CDR3 is TGCAGTGCTAGAGGGCCCCCGATCAATGAGCAGTTCTTC.

This clonotype was seen at least ten times. The CDR3 reads CASAEGGKKETQYF. DNA for the CDR3: TGTGCCAGCGCGGAGGGAGGGAAGAAAGAGACCCAGTACTTC. This rearrangement joins TRBV6-1 to TRBJ2-5, with 7 bases that match TRBD2. The CDR3 spans 14 residues. Per germline, CDR1 MNHNS and CDR2 SASEGT. V lost 8 bases to trimming and J lost 3 bases; unmatched junction nucleotides: 9.

This clonotype was detected a few times. The rearrangement joins TRBV19 to TRBJ2-1; D is undetermined. Germline V gene sequence: CDR1 LNHDA, CDR2 SQIVND (reference sequence). The V end was cut by 3 bases, the J end by 5 bases, with 8 bases between. There are 13 residues in the CDR3. CDR3 amino acids: CASSMRGNNEQFF. DNA for the CDR3: TGTGCCAGTAGTATGAGAGGAAACAATGAGCAGTTCTTC.

The chain has TRBV5-1 and TRBJ2-7; 15 nucleotides match TRBD2. This CDR3 comprises 15 residues. With 4 bases clipped from V and 7 bases from J, the junction kept 6 bases outside the gene matches. CDR1 and CDR2 (germline): SGHRS, YFSETQ. The CDR3, as DNA: TGCGCCAGCAGCCCAGGACTAGCGGGAGGGCAGGAGCAGTACGTC. It translates to CASSPGLAGGQEQYV.

The J gene is TRBJ2-5, the V gene TRBV3-1, with 7 bases matching TRBD1. Germline CDR1 LGHDT, CDR2 YNNKEL (reference sequence). After removal of 4 bases from V and 3 bases from J, the junction contained 5 bases not matched to a gene. There are 14 residues in the CDR3. CDR3 bases: TGTGCCAGCAGCCCGGGGACAGCAAAAGAGACCCAGTACTTC. Translated: CASSPGTAKETQYF.

This clonotype was seen many times. This chain connects TRBV5-1 to TRBJ2-7; D ambiguous. This CDR3 contains 15 residues. Germline V gives CDR1 SGHRS, CDR2 YFSETQ. V was trimmed by 4 bases and J by 1 base, leaving 15 bases between them. The CDR3 spells CASSRGPTDSYEQYF. DNA of the CDR3: TGCGCCAGCAGCCGCGGACCAACAGATTCCTACGAGCAGTACTTC.

At least ten counts were recorded for this clonotype. V usage is TRBV29-1 and J usage is TRBJ2-7; the D gene is possibly TRBD1 (7 bases). The V end was cut by 6 bases, the J end by 6 bases, with 18 bases between. From germline, CDR1 is SQVTM and CDR2 ANQGSEA. The CDR3 is made up of 13 amino acids. CDR3 DNA sequence: TGCAGCGTCAGCCCAGGGGGGCCGGGCGAGCAGTACTTC. Translating it yields CSVSPGGPGEQYF.

To note about this clonotype: A much larger clone sits a single nucleotide away, making a read error possible. The CDR3 ends on some other residue instead of the conserved phenylalanine or tryptophan, so this is likely a read error. The chain joins TRBV5-1 to TRBJ2-1; 7 bases are shared with TRBD2. Germline trimming cut 0 bases from V and 5 bases from J; bases unmatched to any gene: 5. This CDR3 contains 15 residues. From germline, CDR1 is SGHRS and CDR2 YFSETQ. The CDR3 region has the DNA TGCGCCAGCAGCTTGGAATGGACTAGGGACAATGAGCAGTTCTAC. Protein: CASSLEWTRDNEQFY.

The chain is built from TRBV20-1 and TRBJ2-1, with 7 bases identical to TRBD2. The germline CDR1 and CDR2 sequences are DFQATT and SNEGSKA (reference sequence). V shed 0 bases, J shed 2 bases, and the junction held 4 bases outside the gene matches. CDR3 length: 15 amino acids. For the CDR3, the DNA is TGCAGTGCTAGAGATGGACTAGAAGCCTACAATGAGCAGTTCTTC. This encodes CSARDGLEAYNEQFF.

This clonotype was counted only a few times. This chain joins TRBV12-3 or TRBV12-4 and TRBJ1-1; D gene unclear. V lost 0 bases to trimming and J lost 1 base, with 15 bases between them. The CDR3 runs 17 residues. Here the CDR3 DNA reads TGTGCCAGCAGTTTAGCGTTATCCCCCACGCCGAACACTGAAGCTTTCTTT. Translated: CASSLALSPTPNTEAFF.

The chain employs TRBV7-9 and TRBJ2-1, with D perhaps matching TRBD2 (8 bases). Trimming took 1 base from V and 4 from J, leaving 17 bases between them. There are 17 residues in the CDR3. CDR1 and CDR2 (germline): SEHNR, FQNEAQ (reference sequence). The CDR3 region is CASSLVGRGQKYNEQFF. CDR3 nucleotides: TGTGCCAGCAGCTTAGTCGGGAGGGGGCAGAAGTACAATGAGCAGTTCTTC.

This clonotype was recorded at least ten times. The V gene is TRBV20-1, the J gene TRBJ2-1; 8 bases align to TRBD2. With 0 bases clipped from V and 11 bases from J, the junction kept 9 bases outside the gene matches. This CDR3 comprises 14 residues. Germline V gives CDR1 DFQATT, CDR2 SNEGSKA (reference sequence). The CDR3 nucleotides are TGCAGTGCTAGAGAAACTAGCGGCCTCGCGAAGCAGTTCTTC. It codes for CSARETSGLAKQFF.

This clonotype came up a few times. The chain uses TRBV7-9 and TRBJ2-1, with D maybe TRBD2 (5 bases). This CDR3 region has 12 residues. Germline CDR1 reads SEHNR; CDR2 reads FQNEAQ (reference sequence). V was shortened by 5 bases and J by 13 bases, with 15 bases between the two germline ends. This CDR3 is CASSLGREFQFF. The CDR3 coding sequence is TGTGCCAGCAGCCTAGGAAGGGAGTTCCAGTTCTTC. The whole variable domain, remainder taken from reference TRBV7-9 and TRBJ2-1, is DTGVSQNPRHKITKRGQNVTFRCDPISEHNRLYWYRQTLGQGPEFLTYFQNEAQLEKSRLLSDRFSAERPKGSFSTLEIQRTEQGDSAMYLCASSLGREFQFFGPGTRLTVL.

The genes are TRBV7-6 and TRBJ2-2; 8 nucleotides line up with TRBD1. The CDR3 is 15 residues long. Looked up from germline, CDR1 is SGHVS and CDR2 is FNYEAQ. V shed 6 bases and J 7 bases; nucleotides not matched to a gene: 10. CDR3 region: CASSAGQVTYGELFF. Here the CDR3 DNA reads TGTGCCAGCAGTGCGGGACAGGTGACATACGGGGAGCTGTTTTTT.

This clonotype was seen a handful of times. V usage is TRBV10-3 and J usage is TRBJ2-1, with D hard to call. V gave up 2 bases and J gave up 6 bases, with 11 bases separating them. Germline V CDR1 and CDR2: ENHRY, SYGVKD. The CDR3 sequence is 14 residues long. The CDR3 DNA follows: TGTGCCATCAGTGAGGAGCTAGTCCCCAATGAGCAGTTCTTC. Encoded protein: CAISEELVPNEQFF.

The chain uses TRBV6-6 and TRBJ2-5; possibly TRBD1 for D (6 bases). This CDR3 spans 15 amino acids. The germline V and J ends were trimmed by 5 bases and 4 bases, with 17 bases remaining between them. Germline CDR1 and CDR2: MNHNY and SVGAGI (reference sequence). DNA for the CDR3: TGTGCCAGCAGTCACCCGCAGGGCAGGGGAGAGACCCAGTACTTC. Amino acid sequence: CASSHPQGRGETQYF.

This clonotype was detected a few times. The chain carries TRBV6-5 and TRBJ2-7, with D tentatively TRBD1 or TRBD2 (6 bases each). This CDR3 region has 15 residues. Per germline, CDR1 MNHEY and CDR2 SVGAGI. The V end was cut by 2 bases, the J end by 2 bases, with 13 bases between. CDR3 region: CASSYRQEGTYEQYF. Here the CDR3 DNA reads TGTGCCAGCAGTTACCGACAGGAGGGAACCTACGAGCAGTACTTC.

There are many counts of this clonotype. V gene TRBV6-5 combines with J gene TRBJ2-3; 7 nucleotides agree with TRBD1. V lost 6 bases and J lost 3; bases outside the gene matches: 6. The CDR3 runs to 14 residues. CDR1 and CDR2 from the germline V gene are MNHEY and SVGAGI. This chain's CDR3 is CASRGNRGTDTQYF. CDR3 in DNA: TGTGCCAGCAGGGGGAACAGGGGTACAGATACGCAGTATTTT.

This clonotype was seen many times. The chain couples TRBV12-3 or TRBV12-4 to TRBJ1-1, with D uncertain. This CDR3 is 13 amino acids long. V gave up 3 bases and J gave up 1 base, with 6 bases separating them. The CDR3 is CASSLQRNTEAFF. CDR3 coding DNA: TGTGCCAGCAGTTTGCAAAGGAACACTGAAGCTTTCTTT.

V and J are TRBV6-2 or TRBV6-3 and TRBJ2-3; 10 bases agree with TRBD2. In germline, CDR1 is MNHEY, CDR2 SVGEGT. The V segment lost 6 bases and the J segment 1 base; nucleotides outside the gene matches: 4. The CDR3 has 15 residues. This CDR3 reads CASRRGLAGTDTQYF. The CDR3 DNA reads as TGTGCCAGCAGACGCGGACTAGCGGGCACAGATACGCAGTATTTT.

This clonotype occurred a few times. The genes are TRBV24-1 and TRBJ2-1; D not certain. Trimming took off 1 base at V and 10 bases at J, with 7 bases between the two ends. The CDR3 is made up of 12 amino acids. Per the germline V gene, CDR1 is KGHDR and CDR2 is SFDVKD. CDR3 loop: CATSDFLVEQFF. The CDR3, as DNA: TGTGCCACCAGTGATTTCTTGGTCGAGCAGTTCTTC.

J is TRBJ2-7 and V is TRBV21-1; the D segment call TRBD2 is taken from the table without a DNA check. TRBV21-1 is listed as a pseudogene. The length of the CDR3 is 17 residues. The CDR3 DNA follows: TGTGCCAGCAGCAAAGGGGATGAGCGGGAGGGCCTCTACGAGCAGTACGTC. Protein: CASSKGDEREGLYEQYV.

Many counts were recorded for this clonotype. The CDR3 spells CASSYSGSSYEQYF. The CDR3 region has the DNA TGTGCCAGCAGCTATAGCGGGAGTTCTTACGAGCAGTACTTC. The chain recombines TRBV27 with TRBJ2-7, with 9 bases lining up with TRBD2. This CDR3 region has 14 residues. The V gene end was trimmed by 6 bases and the J gene end by 4 bases; junction bases not matched to a gene: 7. The V gene's germline CDR1 is MNHEY and CDR2 SMNVEV (reference sequence).

Only a few counts were recorded for this clonotype. The gene calls are TRBV2 and TRBJ2-1; the match to TRBD2 covers 13 bases. The CDR3 length is 15 residues. CDR1 SNHLY and CDR2 FYNNEI come from the germline V gene. J lost 4 bases, V lost 6 bases, and 3 bases had no gene match. Here the CDR3 DNA reads TGTGCCAGCAGGAAACTAGCGGGAGGGTACAATGAGCAGTTCTTC. As protein: CASRKLAGGYNEQFF.